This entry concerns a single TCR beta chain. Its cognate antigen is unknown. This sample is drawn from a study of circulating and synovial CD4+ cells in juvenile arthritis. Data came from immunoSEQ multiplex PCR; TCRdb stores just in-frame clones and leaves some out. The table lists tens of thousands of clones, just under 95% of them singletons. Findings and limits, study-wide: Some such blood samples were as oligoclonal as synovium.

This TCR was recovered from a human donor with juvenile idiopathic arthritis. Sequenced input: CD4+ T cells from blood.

The CDR3 DNA sequence: TGTGCCAGCTCCCCCGGGACAGGGAATAATGAAAAACTGTTTTTT. Protein: CASSPGTGNNEKLFF. This chain joins TRBV18 and TRBJ1-4, with 9 bases aligning to TRBD1. CDR3 length: 15 residues. V lost 6 bases and J lost 4; bases outside the gene matches: 6. The germline CDR1 and CDR2 sequences are KGHSH and LQKENI.